This is a list of T cell receptor beta chains from one sample in a study of cytomegalovirus exposure and HLA in healthy donors. Assay used: immunoSEQ multiplex PCR; TCRdb lists only in-frame clones, some missing. The data show some 150,000 clones, 80% to 90% seen once. Source material: PBMCs. The source is a young man in good health and CMV-seropositive. Each CDR3 is given with its conserved first and last residue. The D gene is left open where the match is weak. Clone size is shown for a subset of rows, as once, few, many or a class of expanded clone.

V gene,J gene,clone size,D gene,CDR3 DNA,CDR3 protein
TRBV2,TRBJ2-2,few,.,TGTGCCAGCAGTGACGTGGGGGCAAAAACCGGGGAGCTGTTTTTT,CASSDVGAKTGELFF
TRBV6-6,TRBJ2-1,.,.,TGTGCCAGCAGTTACCAGGGGAACGGTGAGCAGTTCTTC,CASSYQGNGEQFF
TRBV13,TRBJ1-2,few,TRBD1,TGTGCCAGCAGCTCTACCGACAGGGGGCATGGCTACACCTTC,CASSSTDRGHGYTF
TRBV5-1,TRBJ2-3,.,.,TGCGCCAGCAGCATGAGCGGACCACTCGCAGATACGCAGTATTTT,CASSMSGPLADTQYF
TRBV6-5,TRBJ2-7,.,TRBD2,TGTGCCAGCAGTTACGGCCTAGCGGGAGTAGGCGAGCAGTACTTC,CASSYGLAGVGEQYF
TRBV28,TRBJ1-1,.,.,TGTGCCAGCAGTTTAGGGTCTCCAGCGGACACTGAAGCTTTCTTT,CASSLGSPADTEAFF
TRBV14,TRBJ1-2,.,.,TGTGCCAGCAGCAATCGGGTTTATGGCTACACCTTC,CASSNRVYGYTF
TRBV5-1,TRBJ2-2,.,TRBD2,TGCGCCAGCAGCTTGGAGCTAGCGGGCACCGGGGAGCTGTTTTTT,CASSLELAGTGELFF
TRBV27,TRBJ1-2,.,.,TGTGCCAGCAGTTTAGGGACACTCTATGGCTACACCTTC,CASSLGTLYGYTF
TRBV7-2,TRBJ2-5,.,.,TGTGCCAGCAGCTGGGGGGGCTTACAAGAGACCCAGTACTTC,CASSWGGLQETQYF
TRBV6-6,TRBJ1-6,.,TRBD1,TGTGCCAGCAGTGAGCAGACAGGGACGGTTTCACCCCTCCACTTT,CASSEQTGTVSPLHF
TRBV5-1,TRBJ2-2,once,TRBD2,TGCGCCAGCAGCTTGGAGGCGGGAGCCACCGGGGAGCTGTTTTTT,CASSLEAGATGELFF
TRBV14,TRBJ2-7,.,TRBD2,TGTGCCAGCAGCCCCCGCGAGGGACTAATCTACGAGCAGTACTTC,CASSPREGLIYEQYF
TRBV7-2,TRBJ1-6,once,TRBD1,TGTGCCAGCAGCCCACAGGGGACCTATAATTCACCCCTCCACTTT,CASSPQGTYNSPLHF
TRBV11-2,TRBJ2-5,.,TRBD2,TGTGCCAGCAGCAGAACCGCGGGGGGGAATGTAGAGACCCAGTACTTC,CASSRTAGGNVETQYF
TRBV10-3,TRBJ2-1,once,.,TGTGCCATCAGTGAGTCGACTCGTATTGACGAGCAGTTCTTC,CAISESTRIDEQFF
TRBV30,TRBJ2-2,.,.,TGTGCCTGGAGTGTCCGGGACACCGGGGAGCTGTTTTTT,CAWSVRDTGELFF
TRBV5-6,TRBJ2-7,.,TRBD2,TGTGCCAGCAGCTTGGGCGGGAGGAGGAGCTACGAGCAGTACTTC,CASSLGGRRSYEQYF
TRBV6-1,TRBJ2-7,.,.,TGTGCCAGCAGTGAGCCCGGGAACTCCTACGAGCAGTACTTC,CASSEPGNSYEQYF
TRBV28,TRBJ1-5,.,.,TGTGCCACCACCCCCGGGAAGGCCCAGCATTTT,CATTPGKAQHF
TRBV2,TRBJ2-5,once,TRBD1,TGTGCCAGCAGATCCGGACAGGGTCGATGGACCCAGTACTTC,CASRSGQGRWTQYF
TRBV19,TRBJ2-4,.,TRBD2,TGTGCCAGTAGTATGGGACTAGCGGGATGGGACGCCAAAAACATTCAGTACTTC,CASSMGLAGWDAKNIQYF
TRBV7-6,TRBJ1-1,few,.,TGTGCCAGCAGCCCGGGACTTTACACTGAAGCTTTCTTT,CASSPGLYTEAFF
TRBV28,TRBJ1-1,.,TRBD1,TGTGCCAGCAGTTTAAGGACAGGCCGGGAAATAGCTTTCTTT,CASSLRTGREIAFF
TRBV6-4,TRBJ2-1,.,.,TGTGCCAGCAGTGATTCAGCGGATCTTGGGAATGAGCAGTTCTTC,CASSDSADLGNEQFF
TRBV28,TRBJ1-2,.,.,TGTGCCAGCATGACCCAGACAGACTTCTATGGCTACACCTTC,CASMTQTDFYGYTF
TRBV29-1,TRBJ2-1,.,TRBD1,TGCAGCGTTGATTTCAGGCAGGGGGTCTACAATGAGCAGTTCTTC,CSVDFRQGVYNEQFF
TRBV5-1,TRBJ1-1,once,TRBD1,TGCGCCAGCAGCTTGAGACCGACAGGGGGAGGAACTGAAGCTTTCTTT,CASSLRPTGGGTEAFF
TRBV7-2,TRBJ2-1,.,.,TGTGCCAGCAGCTTAGGAATGGAGTGGTACAATGAGCAGTTCTTC,CASSLGMEWYNEQFF
TRBV7-9,TRBJ1-3,.,.,TGTGCCAGCAGATCCGACAGGAACTCTGGAAACACCATATATTTT,CASRSDRNSGNTIYF
TRBV18,TRBJ1-4,once,.,TGTGCCAGCTCACCTGAAAGGGGGTTGGGAGAAAAACTGTTTTTT,CASSPERGLGEKLFF
TRBV5-6,TRBJ1-1,once,.,TGTGCCAGCAGCTTGGCAGACGGCGGCGGGAGATCAGAAGCTTTCTTT,CASSLADGGGRSEAFF
TRBV13,TRBJ2-7,once,.,TGTGCCAGCAGCTTAGGCAGGGGGGAGTACGAGCAGTACTTC,CASSLGRGEYEQYF
TRBV12-5,TRBJ1-5,.,.,TGTGCTAGTGGGGGAGGACGGGGAGGGCAGCCCCAGCATTTT,CASGGGRGGQPQHF
TRBV19,TRBJ2-7,.,TRBD1,TGTGCCAGCCGACAGGGCGGCGAGCAGTACTTC,CASRQGGEQYF
TRBV30,TRBJ2-5,.,TRBD2,TGTGCCTGGAGTGTACGATCCTCGGGGGGGACCCAGTACTTC,CAWSVRSSGGTQYF
TRBV6-1,TRBJ2-1,.,TRBD1,TGTGCCAGTAGGGACAGGGGATTCTACAATGAGCAGTTCTTC,CASRDRGFYNEQFF
TRBV9,TRBJ2-7,.,TRBD2,TGTGCCAGCAGCGTAAGCATCACTAGCGGGGAATACGAGCAGTACTTC,CASSVSITSGEYEQYF
TRBV13,TRBJ1-4,.,.,TGTGCCAGCAGCTCGATAGACAGGAGGAATGAAAAACTGTTTTTT,CASSSIDRRNEKLFF
TRBV7-9,TRBJ1-1,.,.,TGTGCCAGCAGCGGGGGAGGGGGAAACACTGAAGCTTTCTTT,CASSGGGGNTEAFF
TRBV7-6,TRBJ2-7,.,TRBD1,TGTGCCAGCAGCCCCTTCCGGGACAGGGAATTCTACGAGCAGTACTTC,CASSPFRDREFYEQYF
TRBV5-4,TRBJ2-3,.,.,TGTGCCAGCAGCCTAGCCGGGACTGGGGGTAGTTTGGCGCAGTATTTT,CASSLAGTGGSLAQYF
TRBV6-6,TRBJ2-3,.,.,TGTGCCAGCAGTATCAACAGAAGATCTAGCACAGATACGCAGTATTTT,CASSINRRSSTDTQYF
TRBV4-2,TRBJ2-5,.,.,TGTGCCAGCAGCCCGACGACTACGATGTTGGAGACCCAGTACTTC,CASSPTTTMLETQYF
TRBV6-1,TRBJ2-1,.,.,TGTGCCAGCAGTGAAGCGGGGGGCTCCTACAATGAGCAGTTCTTC,CASSEAGGSYNEQFF
TRBV7-2,TRBJ2-7,.,.,TGTGCCAGCAGCCGGGTTACCTACGAGCAGTACTTC,CASSRVTYEQYF
TRBV6-5,TRBJ2-1,.,TRBD2,TGTGCCAGCAGTCTTGGGACTAGTAATGAGCAGTTCTTC,CASSLGTSNEQFF
TRBV6-6,TRBJ2-7,.,.,TGTGCCAGCTGTCGCGGGACCCACTACGAGCAGTACTTC,CASCRGTHYEQYF
TRBV5-1,TRBJ2-1,.,TRBD1,TGCGCCAGCAGCTTGGCCAGGGGGCCTTACAATGAGCAGTTCTTC,CASSLARGPYNEQFF
TRBV6-5,TRBJ1-2,.,TRBD1,TGTGCCAGCAGACCGGGACAGGGGCGATACACCTTC,CASRPGQGRYTF
TRBV9,TRBJ2-3,.,TRBD2,TGTGCCAGCAGCGTCGGGACTAGCGGCACAGATACGCAGTATTTT,CASSVGTSGTDTQYF
TRBV5-1,TRBJ2-3,.,TRBD1,TGCGCCAGCGGAGGACAGGGAGTTGGTCCAGATACGCAGTATTTT,CASGGQGVGPDTQYF
TRBV29-1,TRBJ1-1,.,.,TGCAGCGTTGCGGGGGGGTACAATGAAGCTTTCTTT,CSVAGGYNEAFF
TRBV30,TRBJ1-4,.,TRBD1,TGTGCCTGGAGTGGGTCGACAGGGTCAACTAATGAAAAACTGTTTTTT,CAWSGSTGSTNEKLFF
TRBV5-1,TRBJ2-2,.,.,TGCGCCAGCAGCTTGGCCTGGCACACCGGGGAGCTGTTTTTT,CASSLAWHTGELFF
TRBV6-5,TRBJ2-3,.,.,TGTGCCAGCAGTTACTCCAGGGGAGATACGCAGTATTTT,CASSYSRGDTQYF
TRBV6-5,TRBJ2-7,.,TRBD2,TGTGCCAGCAGCCGCGGGGGGTCTTTAATCTACGAGCAGTACTTC,CASSRGGSLIYEQYF
TRBV7-9,TRBJ2-1,.,TRBD2,TGTGCCAGCAGCCCTAGGTCCGCGGGAGTTACCTACAATGAGCAGTTCTTC,CASSPRSAGVTYNEQFF
TRBV7-9,TRBJ2-6,.,.,TGTGCCAGCAGCTTAGCGCAGGGCTCTGGGGCCAACGTCCTGACTTTC,CASSLAQGSGANVLTF